This record looks at one TCR beta chain sequence and its context. The antigen remains undetermined. The data were taken from a study of post-analysis software for immune sequencing data. Findings and limits, study-wide: People with multiple sclerosis had a significantly lower normalized Chao1 diversity than controls did. Clustering by F measure revealed strong co-clustering among samples prepared together in one batch. Roughly 5 TRBV segments, TRBV5-6, TRBV5-1 and TRBV20-1 among them, were found more frequent in patients than controls.

CDR3 length: 16 amino acids. V shed 0 bases and J shed 4 bases, with 15 bases lying between them. Per the germline V gene, CDR1 is MNHEY and CDR2 is SVGAGI. TCR beta libraries were prepared from cDNA with unique molecular identifiers. A single record per CDR3 protein comes from TCRdb applying MiXCR to the PCR reads. The profile shows 350,000 to 500,000 distinct CDR3 sequences, roughly 38% of them singletons. Sequencing was carried out using blood. This rearrangement joins TRBV6-5 to TRBJ1-1; D not resolved. The sequence came from a girl aged 2 to 9 with multiple sclerosis. The DNA for the CDR3 is TGTGCCAGCAGTTACTCGGCGGGGTTTGGAGGCACTGAAGCTTTCTTT. Its protein product is CASSYSAGFGGTEAFF.